This TCR beta chain was recovered during a study of regulatory T cells in long-lasting Graves disease. The V and J ends lost 3 bases and 5 bases respectively, with 10 bases between them. The CDR3 totals 13 residues. CDR1 and CDR2 (germline): LNHDA, SQIVND (reference sequence). Time point described: newly diagnosed GD, antithyroid drugs for less than 3 months. The TCR library used RNA extracted from PBMCs. iRepertoire HTBI primers and Arm-PCR of CDR3 regions built TCR beta libraries. TCRdb passed the multiplex PCR reads through MiXCR, listing each CDR3 protein once. The sample shows hundreds of thousands of distinct CDR3 sequences, 15% to 20% of them seen only once.

This chain uses TRBV19 with TRBJ2-5, with a weak D call TRBD2 (5 bases). The sequencing here drew on peripheral blood mononuclear cells (PBMCs), taken at new diagnosis, from a patient treated with antithyroid drugs. This TCR derives from a female donor with Graves disease. CDR3 loop: CASSINGGETQYF. CDR3 DNA sequence: TGTGCCAGTAGTATTAACGGCGGGGAGACCCAGTACTTC. Full variable domain (missing parts from reference TRBV19 and TRBJ2-5): DGGITQSPKYLFRKEGQNVTLSCEQNLNHDAMYWYRQDPGQGLRLIYYSQIVNDFQKGDIAEGYSVSREKKESFPLTVTSAQKNPTAFYLCASSINGGETQYFGPGTRLLVL.